This is a list of T cell receptor beta chains from one sample in a study of naive and memory T cell subsets. TCRdb fed the 5' RACE reads into MiXCR, producing one record per CDR3 protein. The sample holds 55,000 to 70,000 distinct CDR3 sequences; more than 7.5% are singletons and the top ten take roughly 9.8%. The receptors stem from a female donor in good health. The CDR3 runs from the conserved cysteine through the conserved F or W. The D gene is left open where the match is weak. Clone size is not always given. Where it is, it says once, few, many or a class for expanded clones.

v_gene: TRBV7-8; j_gene: TRBJ1-5; abundance: few; d_gene: TRBD1; CDR3nt: TGTGCCAGCACCGAGGGGACAGGGGATCAGCCCCAGCATTTT; CDR3aa: CASTEGTGDQPQHF
v_gene: TRBV4-3; j_gene: TRBJ2-3; abundance: few; d_gene: TRBD2; CDR3nt: TGCGCCAGCAGCCAAGATGGACTAGTTTGGGGCACAGATACGCAGTATTTT; CDR3aa: CASSQDGLVWGTDTQYF
v_gene: TRBV29-1; j_gene: TRBJ1-2; abundance: many; d_gene: -; CDR3nt: TGCAGCGTTGAACGCCCGGCGGAGAGGGGCTACACCTTC; CDR3aa: CSVERPAERGYTF
v_gene: TRBV11-3; j_gene: TRBJ1-1; abundance: many; d_gene: -; CDR3nt: TGTGCCAGCAGCTTTAGGAGGAACACTGAAGCTTTCTTT; CDR3aa: CASSFRRNTEAFF
v_gene: TRBV20-1; j_gene: TRBJ1-5; abundance: many; d_gene: -; CDR3nt: TGCAGTGCTAGTGAAGATAGCAATCAGCCCCAGCATTTT; CDR3aa: CSASEDSNQPQHF
v_gene: TRBV29-1; j_gene: TRBJ2-1; abundance: few; d_gene: -; CDR3nt: TGCAGCGTTGAAGGAGTCACGGGGGCCAGAACCAATGAGCAGTTCTTC; CDR3aa: CSVEGVTGARTNEQFF
v_gene: TRBV27; j_gene: TRBJ1-2; abundance: -; d_gene: -; CDR3nt: TGTGCCAGCAGGCGGGGGGGCGCCGGAATTCGTCTTAACTATGGCTACACCTTC; CDR3aa: CASRRGGAGIRLNYGYTF
v_gene: TRBV20-1; j_gene: TRBJ2-1; abundance: many; d_gene: -; CDR3nt: TGCAGTGCTCCTGCTGACTGGACCGTGGAGCAGTTCTTC; CDR3aa: CSAPADWTVEQFF
v_gene: TRBV7-2; j_gene: TRBJ2-6; abundance: many; d_gene: TRBD1; CDR3nt: TGTGCCAGCAGCTCCAGATCCGGGACAGGGTCTGGGGCCAACGTCCTGACTTTC; CDR3aa: CASSSRSGTGSGANVLTF
v_gene: TRBV25-1; j_gene: TRBJ2-7; abundance: many; d_gene: TRBD2; CDR3nt: TGTGCCAGCAGTGATCTTGGGGGGGGAACCGACGAGCAGTACTTC; CDR3aa: CASSDLGGGTDEQYF
v_gene: TRBV20-1; j_gene: TRBJ2-3; abundance: few; d_gene: -; CDR3nt: TGCAGTGCTATTGTCACAGCTTTGAGAACAGATACGCAGTATTTT; CDR3aa: CSAIVTALRTDTQYF
v_gene: TRBV7-2; j_gene: TRBJ1-6; abundance: few; d_gene: TRBD1; CDR3nt: TGTGCCAGCAGCTTTTTTCGGGACAGGGGTATCACACCCCTCCACTTT; CDR3aa: CASSFFRDRGITPLHF
v_gene: TRBV20-1; j_gene: TRBJ1-2; abundance: few; d_gene: -; CDR3nt: TGCAGTGCTAGAAGGGAGGAGCTTGGCTACACCTTC; CDR3aa: CSARREELGYTF
v_gene: TRBV4-1; j_gene: TRBJ2-7; abundance: many; d_gene: -; CDR3nt: TGCGCCAGCAGCCCAACGGATTTTCTGGGACCGATGACCTACGAGCAGTACTTC; CDR3aa: CASSPTDFLGPMTYEQYF
v_gene: TRBV12-3/TRBV12-4; j_gene: TRBJ2-1; abundance: -; d_gene: TRBD2; CDR3nt: TGTGCCAGCAGTTCCCTTATAGGTAGCGGGAAAAATGAGCAGTTCTTC; CDR3aa: CASSSLIGSGKNEQFF
v_gene: TRBV9; j_gene: TRBJ2-2; abundance: few; d_gene: -; CDR3nt: TGTGCCAGCAGCGTAAGCGGACACACCGGGGAGCTGTTTTTT; CDR3aa: CASSVSGHTGELFF
v_gene: TRBV12-3/TRBV12-4; j_gene: TRBJ2-5; abundance: few; d_gene: TRBD1; CDR3nt: TGTGCCAGCAGTCGCAGGGGGTCCAGCGAGACCCAGTACTTC; CDR3aa: CASSRRGSSETQYF
v_gene: TRBV14; j_gene: TRBJ2-1; abundance: many; d_gene: -; CDR3nt: TGTGCCAGCAGCCAAGATTCTCCATACCGCTCTTACAATGAGCAGTTCTTC; CDR3aa: CASSQDSPYRSYNEQFF
v_gene: TRBV12-3/TRBV12-4; j_gene: TRBJ1-3; abundance: many; d_gene: TRBD1; CDR3nt: TGTGCCAGCAGTCCGGGACAGCTTGGAAACACCATATATTTT; CDR3aa: CASSPGQLGNTIYF
v_gene: TRBV5-4; j_gene: TRBJ2-1; abundance: few; d_gene: TRBD2; CDR3nt: TGTGCCAGCAGAACCGGGACTAGCGGAACCTACAATGAGCAGTTCTTC; CDR3aa: CASRTGTSGTYNEQFF
v_gene: TRBV6-5; j_gene: TRBJ2-3; abundance: -; d_gene: -; CDR3nt: TGTGCCAGCAGTTACTCGGGCACAGATACGCAGTATTTT; CDR3aa: CASSYSGTDTQYF
v_gene: TRBV7-9; j_gene: TRBJ1-1; abundance: many; d_gene: TRBD1; CDR3nt: TGTGCCAGCAGCCTTGGACAGGGGACTGAAGCTTTCTTT; CDR3aa: CASSLGQGTEAFF
v_gene: TRBV5-1; j_gene: TRBJ2-7; abundance: -; d_gene: -; CDR3nt: TGCGCCAGCAGCGACCAGGGCTACGAGCAGTACTTC; CDR3aa: CASSDQGYEQYF
v_gene: TRBV2; j_gene: TRBJ1-5; abundance: few; d_gene: -; CDR3nt: TGTGCCAGCAGTACCCAGGGAGATCAGCCCCAGCATTTT; CDR3aa: CASSTQGDQPQHF
v_gene: TRBV5-4; j_gene: TRBJ2-5; abundance: -; d_gene: TRBD1; CDR3nt: TGTGCCAGCGGGCAAAGACAGGGCGCGGGTCCGCAAGAGACCCAGTACTTC; CDR3aa: CASGQRQGAGPQETQYF
v_gene: TRBV6-6; j_gene: TRBJ1-6; abundance: few; d_gene: TRBD1; CDR3nt: TGTGCCAGCAGTAGTACCACCGGGACAGGTTATAATTCACCCCTCCACTTT; CDR3aa: CASSSTTGTGYNSPLHF
v_gene: TRBV6-5; j_gene: TRBJ1-2; abundance: many; d_gene: -; CDR3nt: TGTGCCAGCAGTATTCGGGGGAACCTAAACTATGGCTACACCTTC; CDR3aa: CASSIRGNLNYGYTF
v_gene: TRBV12-5; j_gene: TRBJ1-1; abundance: many; d_gene: -; CDR3nt: TGTGCTAGTGGTTTGCCAGCGAACACTGAAGCTTTCTTT; CDR3aa: CASGLPANTEAFF
v_gene: TRBV10-2; j_gene: TRBJ2-1; abundance: few; d_gene: -; CDR3nt: TGCGCCAGCAGTGCTGGGTGTCACAATGAGCAGTTCTTC; CDR3aa: CASSAGCHNEQFF